Sequencing of this T cell receptor beta chain was carried out in a study of cytomegalovirus exposure and HLA in healthy donors. The study, taken as a whole, reports: In a later analysis, productive TCRs from donors in an Asian-associated ancestry cluster reportedly carried fewer N-insertions than the cohort mean. Later, TCR association rates were found to vary by HLA locus, highest for DRB1 and lowest for HLA-C.

V shed 5 bases and J 3 bases; nucleotides not matched to a gene: 3. The CDR3 has 14 residues. Germline V CDR1 and CDR2: SGDLS, YYNGEE. PCR was performed using 60 Vbeta and 13 Jbeta primers. In the original processing: Per a later analysis, the number of unique TCR beta chains was around 80 million, of which around 9.9 million were shared. TCRdb's table, derived via immunoSEQ multiplex PCR, lists solely in-frame clones and lacks some. D and trimming were read from the DNA, whereas the V and J calls and clone size are those reported in that table. Here the sample spans about 130,000 clones, around 80% being singletons. With respect to this clone: Its target is not known.

Sequenced material: PBMCs. The rearrangement links TRBV9 to TRBJ1-5; 9 nucleotides line up with TRBD1. This TCR came from a woman between 18 and 29 years old in good health and CMV-seronegative. The CDR3 sequence is CASSRDRVNQPQHF. CDR3 nucleotide sequence: TGTGCCAGCAGTAGGGACAGGGTCAATCAGCCCCAGCATTTT.